These 23 T cell receptor beta chains were all obtained from the same sample, sequenced in a study of T cells after yellow fever vaccination (dated by TCRdb to the late 2010s). The treatment or condition label here, explained by the study, means: live attenuated yellow fever vaccine strain. The library was built by means of 5' RACE. The run used an Illumina NovaSeq 6000. TCRdb trimmed public reads at Q25 via fastp, called clones via MiXCR and kept in-frame beta chains. Rows are combined by CDR3 protein, so each entry shows the most common genes and DNA. The sample table contains 300,000 to 350,000 distinct CDR3 sequences; only one count was recorded for about 10% of them. The ten largest make up less than 3.5% of the sample. The sample in question was CD4+ T cells sorted from PBMCs, obtained 45 days after the yellow fever booster vaccination. These receptors all come from a man younger than 35 who received the YFV17D yellow fever vaccine.

V gene TRBV20-1 combines with J gene TRBJ1-5; TRBD1 aligns across 9 bases. V was clipped by 6 bases and J by 6 bases; unmatched bases: 3. The CDR3 loop spans 12 amino acids. Germline V gives CDR1 DFQATT, CDR2 SNEGSKA (reference sequence). CDR3 loop: CSARTGVQPQHF. In DNA form, the CDR3 reads TGCAGTGCGAGGACAGGGGTTCAGCCCCAGCATTTT.

This clonotype appeared a few times. The chain uses TRBV10-3 and TRBJ2-5, with TRBD2 matching 7 bases. The germline CDR1 and CDR2 sequences are ENHRY and SYGVKD. The CDR3 has 15 residues. V trimming: 6 bases; J trimming: 4 bases; junction bases outside the gene matches: 11. Here the CDR3 reads CAISGAGTTGETQYF. The CDR3 nucleotides read TGTGCCATCAGCGGGGCCGGGACTACCGGAGAGACCCAGTACTTC.

This chain links TRBV5-1 with TRBJ2-2; the D call may be TRBD1 or TRBD2 (5 bases each). The V gene lost 6 bases and the J gene lost 3 bases, with 15 bases spanning the gap. This CDR3 spans 15 amino acids. Looked up from germline, CDR1 is SGHRS and CDR2 is YFSETQ. CDR3 nucleotide sequence: TGCGCCAGCACACTCGGGACCGAATACACCGGGGAGCTGTTTTTT. Translated: CASTLGTEYTGELFF. Variable domain in full (rest from reference TRBV5-1 and TRBJ2-2): KAGVTQTPRYLIKTRGQQVTLSCSPISGHRSVSWYQQTPGQGLQFLFEYFSETQRNKGNFPGRFSGRQFSNSRSEMNVSTLELGDSALYLCASTLGTEYTGELFFGEGSRLTVL.

The rearrangement links TRBV15 to TRBJ2-6; maybe TRBD2 (6 bases). Germline V gene sequence: CDR1 LNHNV, CDR2 YYDKDF (reference sequence). The germline V and J ends were trimmed by 5 bases and 4 bases, with 12 bases remaining between them. The CDR3 extends over 15 amino acids. DNA of the CDR3: TGTGCCACCAGCCCTGGGGGGTCCGGGGCCAACGTCCTGACTTTC. Encoded protein: CATSPGGSGANVLTF.

The chain combines TRBV5-4 with TRBJ2-3; D possibly corresponds to TRBD1 (6 bases). This CDR3 contains 15 residues. The germline gives CDR1 SGHNT, CDR2 YYREEE (reference sequence). The V gene lost 5 bases and the J gene lost 0 bases, with 13 bases spanning the gap. In DNA, the CDR3 is TGTGCCAGCAGTTCCGGGACACAAAGCACAGATACGCAGTATTTT. It translates to CASSSGTQSTDTQYF.

This clonotype was detected only a few times. The chain carries TRBV6-5 and TRBJ1-5; D not resolved. The CDR3 sequence is 14 residues long. The germline CDR1 and CDR2 sequences are MNHEY and SVGAGI. V gave up 5 bases and J gave up 1 base, with 9 bases separating them. Written as DNA, the CDR3 is TGTGCCAGCAGTAGATTAGGGAGCAATCAGCCCCAGCATTTT. This codes for CASSRLGSNQPQHF.

This clonotype was seen more than once but under ten times. The chain recombines TRBV7-9 with TRBJ2-3; D is perhaps TRBD1 or TRBD2 (6 bases each). CDR3 length equals 16 residues. The V end lost 7 bases, the J end lost 6 bases, and 23 bases lay between the germline ends. CDR1 is SEHNR and CDR2 is FQNEAQ in the germline V gene (reference sequence). The CDR3 sequence: CASIPLVGGASDTQYF. For the CDR3, the DNA is TGTGCCAGCATCCCGCTGGTCGGGGGCGCGTCCGATACGCAGTATTTT.

This clonotype was found a few times. The chain joins TRBV20-1 to TRBJ2-5; 11 nucleotides align to TRBD2. V lost 0 bases and J lost 1; bases outside the gene matches: 7. Germline lookup yields CDR1 DFQATT and CDR2 SNEGSKA (reference sequence). The CDR3 totals 17 residues. The CDR3 here is CSARDYLTSGGQETQYF. The CDR3, as DNA: TGCAGTGCTAGAGATTATTTAACTAGCGGGGGCCAAGAGACCCAGTACTTC.

This clonotype was seen ten or more times. The chain has TRBV10-3 and TRBJ2-7; D remains ambiguous. CDR1 is ENHRY and CDR2 is SYGVKD in the germline V gene. The CDR3 sequence is 13 residues long. V was shortened by 8 bases and J by 0 bases, with 11 bases between the two germline ends. The CDR3 DNA reads TGTGCCATCGGGCAGCCGAGCTCCTACGAGCAGTACGTC. Protein sequence: CAIGQPSSYEQYV.

This clonotype has only a few counts. The chain links TRBV27 to TRBJ2-7, with D perhaps given as TRBD1 or TRBD2 (5 bases each). V lost 8 bases and J lost 2, with 13 bases in between. The CDR3 contains 13 residues. CDR1 is MNHEY, CDR2 SMNVEV, per germline (reference sequence). CDR3 DNA sequence: TGTGCCAGCGCTTGGGACCTAGCCTACGAGCAGTACTTC. Translation gives CASAWDLAYEQYF.

This clonotype was observed many times. The chain links TRBV20-1 to TRBJ2-4, with D uncertain. Germline lookup yields CDR1 DFQATT and CDR2 SNEGSKA (reference sequence). Trimming took off 2 bases at V and 0 bases at J, with 5 bases between the two ends. This CDR3 comprises 13 residues. CDR3 loop: CSARQLAKNIQYF. CDR3 sequence (DNA): TGCAGTGCTAGACAGCTAGCCAAAAACATTCAGTACTTC.

The table lists this clonotype with a few counts. The V gene is TRBV9, the J gene TRBJ2-1; 12 bases match TRBD1. Germline assignment: CDR1 SGDLS and CDR2 YYNGEE. The CDR3 is made up of 15 amino acids. The junction had 6 bases not matched to a gene; V was cut back by 4 bases and J by 7 bases. The CDR3 sequence is CASSLPGQGANEQFF. For the CDR3, the DNA is TGTGCCAGCAGCTTACCGGGACAGGGGGCAAATGAGCAGTTCTTC.

This clonotype was observed many times. This chain links TRBV5-1 with TRBJ1-4; D is ambiguous. From germline, CDR1 is SGHRS and CDR2 YFSETQ. V was shortened by 1 base and J by 7 bases, with 17 bases between the two germline ends. The CDR3 has 16 amino acids. CDR3 nucleotides: TGCGCCAGCAGCTTGCAGCCGATCCTAATTGGTGAAAAACTGTTTTTT. This translates into CASSLQPILIGEKLFF.

This clonotype showed up just a few times. This sequence joins TRBV7-2 and TRBJ2-1; TRBD2 matches 15 bases. The V gene's germline CDR1 is SGHTA and CDR2 FQGNSA. V was clipped by 1 base and J by 8 bases; unmatched bases: 18. The CDR3 is made up of 21 amino acids. The CDR3 sequence is CASSLEHPWTSGGGFLDEQFF. The CDR3 bases are TGTGCCAGCAGCTTAGAACACCCTTGGACTAGCGGGGGGGGTTTTCTCGATGAGCAGTTCTTC.

The V call is TRBV28, the J call TRBJ1-3; no definite D call. CDR1 is MDHEN and CDR2 is SYDVKM in the germline V gene. This CDR3 has 14 amino acids. Trimming left V 6 bases short and J 4 bases short, with 13 bases between. As DNA, the CDR3 is TGTGCCAGCAGCTCTAGTGGTTGGGGAAACACCATATATTTT. This sequence encodes CASSSSGWGNTIYF.

The genes are TRBV5-1 and TRBJ2-2, with D maybe TRBD1 (6 bases). Per the germline V gene, CDR1 is SGHRS and CDR2 is YFSETQ. This CDR3 is 15 amino acids long. V dropped 0 bases and J dropped 5 bases, with 11 bases sitting between them. CDR3 sequence reads: CASSLGIQGTGELFF. For the CDR3, the DNA is TGCGCCAGCAGCTTGGGAATACAGGGTACCGGGGAGCTGTTTTTT. Supplemented by reference TRBV5-1 and TRBJ2-2, the full variable domain reads KAGVTQTPRYLIKTRGQQVTLSCSPISGHRSVSWYQQTPGQGLQFLFEYFSETQRNKGNFPGRFSGRQFSNSRSEMNVSTLELGDSALYLCASSLGIQGTGELFFGEGSRLTVL.

This clonotype was observed a handful of times. The rearrangement joins TRBV4-3 to TRBJ2-2; D uncertain. In germline, CDR1 is LGHNA, CDR2 YSLEER. The CDR3 runs 16 residues. The germline V and J ends were trimmed by 0 bases and 4 bases, with 12 bases remaining between them. CDR3 in amino acids: CASSQDLGQTTGELFF. CDR3 coding DNA: TGCGCCAGCAGCCAAGATCTAGGCCAAACCACCGGGGAGCTGTTTTTT.

The CDR3 nucleotides read TGTGCCAGCAGCCCGATGGTAGGGTACACCGGGGAGCTGTTTTTT. Its translation: CASSPMVGYTGELFF. The chain links TRBV7-2 to TRBJ2-2; D is ambiguous. The CDR3 has 15 amino acids. Per germline, CDR1 SGHTA and CDR2 FQGNSA. V was shortened by 5 bases and J by 3 bases, with 13 bases between the two germline ends.

V and J are TRBV2 and TRBJ2-3; D remains ambiguous. V lost 6 bases and J 4 bases, leaving 11 bases between the germline ends. The CDR3 runs 13 residues. The germline gives CDR1 SNHLY, CDR2 FYNNEI. The CDR3 DNA reads as TGTGCCAGCAGCTTACGACCACCAGATACGCAGTATTTT. Encoded protein: CASSLRPPDTQYF.

This clonotype was seen ten or more times. Here the CDR3 DNA reads TGCGCCAGCAGCCCCCTTGGGAGCGGGGGGAGCACAGATACGCAGTATTTT. Residues: CASSPLGSGGSTDTQYF. The chain uses TRBV4-1 and TRBJ2-3, with TRBD2 matching over 9 bases. Germline loops: CDR1 MGHRA, CDR2 YSYEKL. The V and J ends lost 4 bases and 0 bases, in that order; junction bases with no gene match: 8. The CDR3 sequence is 17 residues long.

This sequence joins TRBV11-2 and TRBJ1-2, with D possibly being TRBD1 (5 bases). This CDR3 has 14 amino acids. The germline V gene has CDR1 SGHAT and CDR2 FQNNGV. V lost 1 base and J 6 bases, leaving 12 bases between the germline ends. The CDR3 loop reads CASSLVGQGNGYTF. CDR3 nucleotide sequence: TGTGCCAGCAGCTTAGTCGGCCAGGGTAATGGCTACACCTTC.

In this sample, this clonotype turned up a few times. The V gene is TRBV24-1, the J gene TRBJ2-5, with D tentatively TRBD1 (6 bases). This CDR3 spans 15 amino acids. The V gene lost 4 bases and the J gene lost 2 bases, with 13 bases spanning the gap. The germline CDR1 and CDR2 sequences are KGHDR and SFDVKD. CDR3 sequence reads: CATSEGTLGQETQYF. As DNA, the CDR3 is TGTGCCACCAGTGAGGGGACACTAGGACAAGAGACCCAGTACTTC.

The rearrangement links TRBV6-2 or TRBV6-3 to TRBJ1-5; TRBD1 is a possible D gene (6 bases). Germline V gives CDR1 MNHEY, CDR2 SVGEGT. The CDR3 totals 13 residues. Between the trimmed V and J ends, which lost 10 bases and 3 bases, there was a span of 13 bases. The CDR3 sequence: CATSQGYNQPQHF. In nucleotides, the CDR3 is TGTGCCACTTCGCAGGGGTACAATCAGCCCCAGCATTTT.